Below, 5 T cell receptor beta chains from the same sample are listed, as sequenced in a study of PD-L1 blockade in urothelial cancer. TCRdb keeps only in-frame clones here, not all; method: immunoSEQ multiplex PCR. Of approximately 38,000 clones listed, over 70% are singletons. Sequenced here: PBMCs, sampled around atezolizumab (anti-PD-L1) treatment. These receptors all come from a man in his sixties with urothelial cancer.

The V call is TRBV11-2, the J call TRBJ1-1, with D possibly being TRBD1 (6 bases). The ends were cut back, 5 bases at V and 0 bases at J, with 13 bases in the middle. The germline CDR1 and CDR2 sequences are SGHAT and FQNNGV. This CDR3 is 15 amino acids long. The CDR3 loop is CASSNGQHMNTEAFF. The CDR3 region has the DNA TGTGCCAGCAGCAATGGACAGCACATGAACACTGAAGCTTTCTTT. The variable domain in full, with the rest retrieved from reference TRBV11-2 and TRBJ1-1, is EAGVAQSPRYKIIEKRQSVAFWCNPISGHATLYWYQQILGQGPKLLIQFQNNGVVDDSQLPKDRFSAERLKGVDSTLKIQPAKLEDSAVYLCASSNGQHMNTEAFFGQGTRLTVV.

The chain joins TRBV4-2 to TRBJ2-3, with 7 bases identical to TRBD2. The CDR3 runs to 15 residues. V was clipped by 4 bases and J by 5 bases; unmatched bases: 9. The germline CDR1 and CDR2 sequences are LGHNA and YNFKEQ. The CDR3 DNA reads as TGTGCCAGCAGCCCCCATTCTGGGGGGGAAGATACGCAGTATTTT. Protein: CASSPHSGGEDTQYF.

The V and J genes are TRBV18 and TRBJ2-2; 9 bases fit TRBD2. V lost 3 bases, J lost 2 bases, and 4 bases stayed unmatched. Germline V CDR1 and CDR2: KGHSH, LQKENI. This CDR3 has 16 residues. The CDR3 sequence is CASSPGLAPNTGELFF. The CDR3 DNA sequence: TGTGCCAGCTCACCCGGACTAGCGCCAAACACCGGGGAGCTGTTTTTT.

CDR3 nucleotide sequence: TGCGCCAGCAGCCAAGTAGATCTCCTCGGGGTTGGGGCCAACGTCCTGACTTTC. This gives the protein CASSQVDLLGVGANVLTF. The rearrangement uses TRBV4-1 and TRBJ2-6; D perhaps matches TRBD2 (5 bases). Between the trimmed V and J ends, which lost 1 base and 3 bases, there was a span of 16 bases. There are 18 residues in the CDR3. Germline lookup yields CDR1 MGHRA and CDR2 YSYEKL.

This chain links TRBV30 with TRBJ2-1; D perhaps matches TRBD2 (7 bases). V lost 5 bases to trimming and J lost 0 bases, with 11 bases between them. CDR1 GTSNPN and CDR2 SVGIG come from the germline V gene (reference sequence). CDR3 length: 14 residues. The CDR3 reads CAWGLGGSYNEQFF. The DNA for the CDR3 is TGTGCCTGGGGACTAGGGGGCTCCTACAATGAGCAGTTCTTC.